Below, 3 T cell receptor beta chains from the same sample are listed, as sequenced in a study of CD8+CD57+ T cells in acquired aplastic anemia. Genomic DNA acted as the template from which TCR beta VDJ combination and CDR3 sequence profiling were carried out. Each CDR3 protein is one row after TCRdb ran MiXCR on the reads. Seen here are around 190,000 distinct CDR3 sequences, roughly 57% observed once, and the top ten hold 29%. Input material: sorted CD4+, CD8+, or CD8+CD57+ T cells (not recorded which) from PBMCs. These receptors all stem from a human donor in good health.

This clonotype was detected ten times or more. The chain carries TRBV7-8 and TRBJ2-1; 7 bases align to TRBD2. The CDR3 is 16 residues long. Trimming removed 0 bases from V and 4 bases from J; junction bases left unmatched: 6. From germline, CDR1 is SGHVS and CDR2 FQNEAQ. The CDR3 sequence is CASSLAGSSGYNEQFF. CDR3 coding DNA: TGTGCCAGCAGCTTAGCCGGGAGTAGCGGGTACAATGAGCAGTTCTTC. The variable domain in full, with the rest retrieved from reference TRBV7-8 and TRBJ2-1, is GAGVSQSPRYKVAKRGQDVALRCDPISGHVSLFWYQQALGQGPEFLTYFQNEAQLDKSGLPSDRFFAERPEGSVSTLKIQRTQQEDSAVYLCASSLAGSSGYNEQFFGPGTRLTVL.

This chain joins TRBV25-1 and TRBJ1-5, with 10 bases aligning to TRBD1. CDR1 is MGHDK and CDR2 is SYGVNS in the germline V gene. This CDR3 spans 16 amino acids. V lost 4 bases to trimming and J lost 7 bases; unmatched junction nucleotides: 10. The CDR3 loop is CASSGPGQGDKQPQHF. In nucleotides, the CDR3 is TGTGCCAGCAGTGGCCCAGGACAGGGGGATAAGCAGCCCCAGCATTTT.

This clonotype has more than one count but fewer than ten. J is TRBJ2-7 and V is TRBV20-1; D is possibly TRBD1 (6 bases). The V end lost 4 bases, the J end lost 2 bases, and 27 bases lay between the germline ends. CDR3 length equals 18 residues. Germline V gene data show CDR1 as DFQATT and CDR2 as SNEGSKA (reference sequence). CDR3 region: CSATRDSPWGHPTYEQYF. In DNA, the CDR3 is TGCAGTGCTACACGAGACTCGCCGTGGGGGCACCCCACCTACGAGCAGTACTTC.